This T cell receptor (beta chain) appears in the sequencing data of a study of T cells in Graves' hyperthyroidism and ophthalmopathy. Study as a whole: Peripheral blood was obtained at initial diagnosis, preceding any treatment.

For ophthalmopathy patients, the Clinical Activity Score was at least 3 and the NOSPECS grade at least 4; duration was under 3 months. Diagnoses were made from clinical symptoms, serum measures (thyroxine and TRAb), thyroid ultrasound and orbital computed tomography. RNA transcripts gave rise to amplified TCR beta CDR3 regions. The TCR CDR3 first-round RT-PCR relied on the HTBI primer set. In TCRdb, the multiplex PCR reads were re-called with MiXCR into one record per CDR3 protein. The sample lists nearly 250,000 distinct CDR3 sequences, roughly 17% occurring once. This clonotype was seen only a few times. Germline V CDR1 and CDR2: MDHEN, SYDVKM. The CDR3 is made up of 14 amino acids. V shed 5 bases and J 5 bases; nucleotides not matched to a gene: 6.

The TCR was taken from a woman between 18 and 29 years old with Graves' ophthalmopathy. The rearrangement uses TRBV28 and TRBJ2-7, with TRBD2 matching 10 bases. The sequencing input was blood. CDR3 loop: CASSRQSGGDEQYF. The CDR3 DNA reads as TGTGCCAGCAGTCGTCAAAGCGGGGGGGACGAGCAGTACTTC.